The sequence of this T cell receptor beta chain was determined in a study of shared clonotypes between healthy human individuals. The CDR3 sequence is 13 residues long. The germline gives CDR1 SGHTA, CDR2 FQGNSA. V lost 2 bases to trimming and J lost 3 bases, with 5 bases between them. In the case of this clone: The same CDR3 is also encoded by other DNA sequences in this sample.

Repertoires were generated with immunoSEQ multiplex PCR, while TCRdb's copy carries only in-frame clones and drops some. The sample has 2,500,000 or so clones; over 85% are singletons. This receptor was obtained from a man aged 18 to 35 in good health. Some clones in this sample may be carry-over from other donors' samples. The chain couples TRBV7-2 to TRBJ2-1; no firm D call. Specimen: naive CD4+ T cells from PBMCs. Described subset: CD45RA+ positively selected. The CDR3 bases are TGTGCCAGCAGCTTAAGACTCTACAATGAGCAGTTCTTC. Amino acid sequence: CASSLRLYNEQFF.